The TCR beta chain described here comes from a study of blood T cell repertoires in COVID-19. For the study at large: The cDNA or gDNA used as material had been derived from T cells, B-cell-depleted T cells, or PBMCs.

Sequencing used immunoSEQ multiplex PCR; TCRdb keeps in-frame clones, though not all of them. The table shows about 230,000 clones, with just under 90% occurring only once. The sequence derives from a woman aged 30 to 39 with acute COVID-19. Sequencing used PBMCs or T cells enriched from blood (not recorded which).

The CDR3 DNA follows: TGTGCCAGCAGTTTATCGAGCGGGGGCCCCTACGAGCAGTACTTC. Its translation: CASSLSSGGPYEQYF. The V call is TRBV6-2 or TRBV6-3, the J call TRBJ2-7; 8 bases agree with TRBD2. The CDR3 is 15 residues long. From germline, CDR1 is MNHEY and CDR2 SVGEGT. Unmatched junction bases numbered 7, after V lost 4 bases and J lost 2 bases.